This TCR beta chain was identified during a study of identical twins. TCRdb re-analysed the 5' RACE reads in MiXCR, keeping a single row per CDR3 protein. The top ten clones hold about 9% of a sample with about 240,000 distinct CDR3 sequences, over 9.5% of them seen once. The V gene lost 1 base and the J gene lost 6 bases, with 13 bases spanning the gap. Germline V lookup: CDR1 LGHNA, CDR2 YNFKEQ. The CDR3 sequence is 14 residues long. Study-wide findings and caveats: Carriage of fewer insertions was seen in abundant cord blood beta clonotypes, whereas memory repertoires showed none.

Comment on this clonotype: Antigen specificity is unknown.

Input material: memory T cells sorted from blood. The TCR originated in a man aged 45-65 years in good health. V gene TRBV4-2 combines with J gene TRBJ2-7; no definite D call. CDR3 sequence (DNA): TGTGCCAGCAGCCAAGTACTCATGGCTCTCGAGCAGTACTTC. Translation gives CASSQVLMALEQYF.